The rows below give T cell receptor beta chains drawn from one sample of a study of blood T cell repertoires in COVID-19. The protocol was immunoSEQ multiplex PCR, while the TCRdb copy is restricted to in-frame clones and leaves out a portion. The sample has around 60,000 clones, roughly 90% seen once. What was sequenced was peripheral blood. These receptor sequences come from a human donor in a cohort sampled during active COVID-19. Both conserved end residues are part of each CDR3. Each record gives: J gene, clone size, D gene, V gene, CDR3 DNA, CDR3 protein. D genes are given only for firm matches. Size tells how often a clone was seen (once, few, many) or the class of an expanded clone, and some rows leave it out.

>TRBJ1-1|-|TRBD1|TRBV11-2
TGTGCCAGCAGATCCCCGACAGGGCGGAACACTGAAGCTTTCTTT
CASRSPTGRNTEAFF
>TRBJ1-2|-|-|TRBV19
TGTGCCAGTGCCGGGGGGGACGGACTATATGGCTACACCTTC
CASAGGDGLYGYTF
>TRBJ2-7|-|TRBD1|TRBV2
TGTGCCAGCAGGCCTTACAGGGGAACCGACGAGCAGTACTTC
CASRPYRGTDEQYF
>TRBJ1-5|-|-|TRBV19
TGTGCCAGTAGTCTTTACGGCGGGACGCAAGGCCAGCCCCAGCATTTT
CASSLYGGTQGQPQHF
>TRBJ1-1|-|-|TRBV7-8
TGTGCCAGCAGCTTAGGGACAAAAAGGGGGACTGAAGCTTTCTTT
CASSLGTKRGTEAFF
>TRBJ2-2|-|-|TRBV13
TGTGCCAGCAGCCCGGACAGCCCCGGGGAGCTGTTTTTT
CASSPDSPGELFF
>TRBJ2-7|-|-|TRBV18
TGTGCCAGCTCACCAGGACAGTACTACGAGCAGTACTTC
CASSPGQYYEQYF
>TRBJ1-2|-|-|TRBV3-1/TRBV3-2
TGTGCCAGCAGCCCGACCGGACATATCCACCTTTGGACCTTC
CASSPTGHIHLWTF
>TRBJ2-3|-|TRBD2|TRBV4-3
TGCGCCAGCAGCCAGCTCCGGACTAGCGGCGGACGCACAGATACGCAGTATTTT
CASSQLRTSGGRTDTQYF
>TRBJ2-1|once|-|TRBV9
TGTGCCAGCAATAAGCTAGGAGCCAATGAGCAGTTCTTC
CASNKLGANEQFF
>TRBJ1-2|-|TRBD1|TRBV7-9
TGTGCCAGCAGCTTGGGTAACAGGGGTTCTGTTAACTATGGCTACACCTTC
CASSLGNRGSVNYGYTF
>TRBJ2-1|-|TRBD2|TRBV7-9
TGTGCCAGCAGCGGGACTAGCGGGTACAATGAGCAGTTCTTC
CASSGTSGYNEQFF
>TRBJ1-1|few|-|TRBV19
TGTGCCAGTAACCCAGGCGGGTCCCGAAAGGTGGCTGAAGCTTTCTTT
CASNPGGSRKVAEAFF
>TRBJ2-1|-|-|TRBV6-5
TGTGCCAGCAGTTCGACAGTGATCTCCTACAATGAGCAGTTCTTC
CASSSTVISYNEQFF
>TRBJ2-7|once|-|TRBV27
TGTGCCAGCAGTTTTGGGCACTCCTACGAGCAGTACTTC
CASSFGHSYEQYF
>TRBJ2-3|-|TRBD2|TRBV4-3
TGCGCCAGCAGCCAAGCAGGGCGGGAGGGCACAGATACGCAGTATTTT
CASSQAGREGTDTQYF
>TRBJ2-7|-|TRBD2|TRBV6-5
TGTGCCAGCAGACCGACTAGCGGGACCTACGAGCAGTACTTC
CASRPTSGTYEQYF
>TRBJ1-1|-|-|TRBV4-3
TGCGCCAGCAGCCAAGATTTGGCCTCAATTGAAGCTTTCTTT
CASSQDLASIEAFF
>TRBJ2-1|-|TRBD2|TRBV4-3
TGCGCCAGCAGTGCGGGGGGGAAATACAATGAGCAGTTCTTC
CASSAGGKYNEQFF
>TRBJ2-7|-|-|TRBV4-3
TGCGCCAGCAGCCAAGATACGGCGGGGAGCTACGAGCAGTACTTC
CASSQDTAGSYEQYF
>TRBJ2-7|-|TRBD1|TRBV7-2
TGTGCCAGCAGCTGGGGACAGGATTCCTACGAGCAGTACTTC
CASSWGQDSYEQYF
>TRBJ1-5|-|-|TRBV19
TGTGCCAGTAGTATAGGACCGGGAAACCCCCAGCATTTT
CASSIGPGNPQHF
>TRBJ2-7|-|TRBD2|TRBV7-9
TGTGCCAGCAGCCAAACACAGGGGACTAGCGCGTACGAGCAGTACTTC
CASSQTQGTSAYEQYF
>TRBJ1-2|-|-|TRBV30
TGTGCCTGGAGTTGGGAACCAGGGGCCTTGGTGGGGGGCTACACCTTC
CAWSWEPGALVGGYTF
>TRBJ1-1|-|-|TRBV6-6
TGTGCCAGCACTCTCGGGGTAGGGGAGGGAGCTTTCTTT
CASTLGVGEGAFF
>TRBJ2-2|-|TRBD1|TRBV6-4
TGTGCCAGCAGTGGGACAGGGGACACCGGGGAGCTGTTTTTT
CASSGTGDTGELFF
>TRBJ2-1|-|-|TRBV28
TGTGCCAGCAGTTCGGGAAACAATGAGCAGTTCTTC
CASSSGNNEQFF
>TRBJ2-1|-|TRBD2|TRBV27
TGTGCCAGCAGTTTCCTAGCGGGGGGACTGCAGTTCTTC
CASSFLAGGLQFF
>TRBJ1-2|-|-|TRBV28
TGTGCCACCGTGTCTAACTATGGCTACACCTTC
CATVSNYGYTF
>TRBJ2-7|-|TRBD2|TRBV5-5
TGTGCCAGCAGCTTGGGTACTGGGACTATGAGCTACGAGCAGTACTTC
CASSLGTGTMSYEQYF
>TRBJ2-7|-|-|TRBV7-9
TGTGCCAGCAGCCTATCACAGTCAGCCTACGAGCAGTACTTC
CASSLSQSAYEQYF
>TRBJ1-3|-|-|TRBV9
TGTGCCAGCAGCGTTCCGAGCTCTGGAAACACCATATATTTT
CASSVPSSGNTIYF
>TRBJ1-2|-|-|TRBV5-1
TGCGCCAGCAGCAATACTATTGTCGGGGGCTACACCTTC
CASSNTIVGGYTF
>TRBJ2-7|-|-|TRBV7-8
TGTGCCAGCAGGGGGGGGGCGTACGAGCAGTACTTC
CASRGGAYEQYF
>TRBJ1-5|-|-|TRBV6-2/TRBV6-3
TGTGCCAGCAGTTACGTATATAGCAATCAGCCCCAGCATTTT
CASSYVYSNQPQHF
>TRBJ1-4|-|TRBD1|TRBV6-5
TGTGCCAGCAGTTACTCGGGACAGATTAATGAAAAACTGTTTTTT
CASSYSGQINEKLFF
>TRBJ2-7|-|-|TRBV7-9
TGTGCCAGCAGCTCGGCTGACAGGCCCCTCGAGCAGTACTTC
CASSSADRPLEQYF
>TRBJ1-2|-|TRBD1|TRBV28
TGTGCCAGCAGTTCCGACGACAGGGTGGTTGCCTATGGCTACACCTTC
CASSSDDRVVAYGYTF
>TRBJ2-1|-|TRBD2|TRBV27
TGTGCCAGCAGTTGGGCGGGAGGTAATTCCTACAATGAGCAGTTCTTC
CASSWAGGNSYNEQFF
>TRBJ1-1|-|-|TRBV30
TGTGCCTGGGAGAGGGTATACACTGAAGCTTTCTTT
CAWERVYTEAFF
>TRBJ2-5|-|TRBD2|TRBV27
TGTGCCAGCAGTTTAATCCTAGCGGGAGGGGTGGAGACCCAGTACTTC
CASSLILAGGVETQYF
>TRBJ2-7|-|TRBD2|TRBV25-1
TGTGCCAGCAGTGTAGCGGGGGCCTACGAGCAGTACTTC
CASSVAGAYEQYF
>TRBJ2-7|-|TRBD1|TRBV12-3/TRBV12-4
TGTGCCAGCAGTCCGGGACAGGGATACGAGCAGTACTTC
CASSPGQGYEQYF
>TRBJ1-1|-|-|TRBV19
TGTGCCAGTAGTATTCTAGGGAACACTGAAGCTTTCTTT
CASSILGNTEAFF
>TRBJ2-3|-|TRBD1|TRBV15
TGTGCCACCAGCAGGGGGGAGGGGACAGGGTTCGATACGCAGTATTTT
CATSRGEGTGFDTQYF
>TRBJ2-7|-|TRBD1|TRBV2
TGTGCCAGCAGTGGGGACAGGGGAGTTCTCTACGAGCAGTACTTC
CASSGDRGVLYEQYF
>TRBJ2-3|-|-|TRBV5-6
TGTGCCAGCAGCCCGCCTGAGACAGGAACAGATACGCAGTATTTT
CASSPPETGTDTQYF